The next 23 T cell receptor beta chains were all read from a single sample in a study of vaccination effects on CD4 cells after COVID-19. Researchers isolated CD4+ T cells once 9 to 11 days of culture had elapsed. The individual was infected with SARS-CoV-2 between March and December 2020, as confirmed by PCR. Participants each got two BNT162b2 or mRNA-1273 vaccine doses. This table comes from immunoSEQ multiplex PCR, and its TCRdb copy is limited to in-frame clones, with some not included. The sample consists of 30,000 to 35,000 clones, about 75% of them appearing once. No antigen has been assigned to these receptors. The input for sequencing was CD4+ T cells from PBMCs cultured without peptide, taken after COVID-19 vaccination. These receptors came from a human donor who had a prior SARS-CoV-2 infection.

The rearrangement links TRBV2 to TRBJ2-7; tentatively, D is TRBD2 (5 bases). The CDR3 contains 13 residues. Trimming cost V 2 bases and J 6 bases, with 11 bases left between them. Germline V lookup: CDR1 SNHLY, CDR2 FYNNEI. The CDR3 reads CASSETRRGEQYF. The DNA of the CDR3 is TGTGCCAGCAGTGAAACTAGACGTGGCGAGCAGTACTTC.

The rearrangement joins TRBV15 to TRBJ2-7; D may correspond to TRBD1 or TRBD2 (5 bases each). The germline V gene encodes CDR1 LNHNV and CDR2 YYDKDF (reference sequence). The CDR3 spans 15 residues. Trimming removed 0 bases from V and 4 bases from J, with 13 bases in between. The CDR3 DNA reads TGTGCCACCAGCAGAGAACGAGGGGTGGAGTACGAGCAGTACTTC. This translates into CATSRERGVEYEQYF.

A few counts support this clone. The rearrangement joins TRBV2 to TRBJ1-4; 11 bases are a match to TRBD1. The CDR3 has 14 amino acids. Germline V gives CDR1 SNHLY, CDR2 FYNNEI. V dropped 10 bases and J dropped 8; count of bases not matched to a gene: 9. CDR3: CATRTGTGGEKLFF. The CDR3 bases are TGTGCCACCCGAACCGGGACAGGGGGGGAAAAACTGTTTTTT.

This chain joins TRBV2 and TRBJ1-2, with 7 bases fitting TRBD1. J gave up 0 bases and V 2 bases, and 6 bases lay outside the gene matches. Germline assignment: CDR1 SNHLY and CDR2 FYNNEI. The CDR3 runs 16 residues. For the CDR3, the DNA is TGTGCCAGCAGTGAATATCAGGGGGATCCTAACTATGGCTACACCTTC. Encoded protein: CASSEYQGDPNYGYTF.

The genes are TRBV7-3 and TRBJ1-6, with D perhaps TRBD1 (6 bases). The V and J ends lost 1 base and 7 bases respectively, with 11 bases between them. CDR1 is SGHTA, CDR2 FQGTGA, per germline. The CDR3 is made up of 15 amino acids. CDR3 residues: CASSLRAGENSPLHF. The CDR3 DNA reads TGTGCCAGCAGCTTAAGGGCAGGGGAGAATTCACCCCTCCACTTT.

This clone was counted between two and nine times. V is TRBV6-2 or TRBV6-3 and J is TRBJ2-7; D remains ambiguous. Deletions cut 6 bases from V and 0 bases from J, with 9 bases between. Germline V gene sequence: CDR1 MNHEY, CDR2 SVGEGT. The CDR3 totals 13 residues. The CDR3 DNA is TGTGCCAGCAGCCTGTTGAACTCCTACGAGCAGTACTTC. Protein product: CASSLLNSYEQYF.

CDR3 sequence reads: CASTEVGGRGYNEQFF. The CDR3 DNA sequence: TGTGCCAGTACGGAAGTCGGCGGGAGGGGTTACAATGAGCAGTTCTTC. The rearrangement links TRBV19 to TRBJ2-1; 9 nucleotides line up with TRBD2. The trim removed 7 bases at V and 4 bases at J, leaving 11 bases unmatched. CDR3 length: 16 residues. Germline V gives CDR1 LNHDA, CDR2 SQIVND (reference sequence).

CDR3 region: CASSRGSSPQDYGYTF. Written as DNA, the CDR3 is TGTGCCAGCAGCCGTGGCTCTTCGCCACAGGACTATGGCTACACCTTC. The genes are TRBV7-9 and TRBJ1-2; D possibly corresponds to TRBD1 (5 bases). Trimming removed 5 bases at V and 3 bases at J, with 19 bases between. Germline CDR1 is SEHNR and CDR2 is FQNEAQ (reference sequence). The CDR3 contains 16 residues.

This clone was observed once. The chain carries TRBV15 and TRBJ2-1; a weak D match, TRBD1 (6 bases). Germline lookup yields CDR1 LNHNV and CDR2 YYDKDF (reference sequence). Trimming took off 1 base at V and 7 bases at J, with 11 bases between the two ends. The CDR3 has 14 residues. CDR3 sequence reads: CATSRGKQGNEQFF. The CDR3, as DNA: TGTGCCACCAGCAGAGGTAAACAGGGTAATGAGCAGTTCTTC.

This clone was recorded once. The V call is TRBV18, the J call TRBJ1-1; 7 nucleotides agree with TRBD1. This CDR3 is 18 amino acids long. Trimming at V came to 1 base and at J to 4 bases, leaving 15 bases not matched to a gene. Per the germline V gene, CDR1 is KGHSH and CDR2 is LQKENI. CDR3 bases: TGTGCCAGCTCACCACGCCTTACAGGGGCCCTCGAAGGCACTGAAGCTTTCTTT. Amino acids: CASSPRLTGALEGTEAFF.

The chain carries TRBV18 and TRBJ1-5; 7 bases match TRBD1. CDR1 and CDR2 from the germline V gene are KGHSH and LQKENI. The ends lost 3 bases at V and 0 bases at J; junction bases unmatched: 11. This CDR3 comprises 18 residues. CDR3 loop: CASSPTGWAGGSNQPQHF. Here the CDR3 DNA reads TGTGCCAGCTCACCGACAGGGTGGGCAGGGGGTAGCAATCAGCCCCAGCATTTT. Based on the CDR3 plus reference TRBV18 and TRBJ1-5, the full variable domain is NAGVMQNPRHLVRRRGQEARLRCSPMKGHSHVYWYRQLPEEGLKFMVYLQKENIIDESGMPKERFSAEFPKEGPSILRIQQVVRGDSAAYFCASSPTGWAGGSNQPQHFGDGTRLSIL.

The sample holds a few counts of this clone. This chain uses TRBV15 with TRBJ2-1; D may match TRBD1 or TRBD2 (5 bases each). Germline assignment: CDR1 LNHNV and CDR2 YYDKDF (reference sequence). Between the trimmed V and J ends, which lost 5 bases and 4 bases, there was a span of 6 bases. The CDR3 runs 12 residues. The CDR3 loop is CATSGGYNEQFF. The CDR3 region has the DNA TGTGCCACCAGCGGGGGTTACAATGAGCAGTTCTTC. Together with reference TRBV15 and TRBJ2-1, the CDR3 gives the full variable domain: DAMVIQNPRYQVTQFGKPVTLSCSQTLNHNVMYWYQQKSSQAPKLLFHYYDKDFNNEADTPDNFQSRRPNTSFCFLDIRSPGLGDTAMYLCATSGGYNEQFFGPGTRLTVL.

The V and J genes are TRBV9 and TRBJ2-6; D might be TRBD2 (5 bases). V was pared by 5 bases and J by 1 base, with 10 bases between. Germline CDR1 is SGDLS and CDR2 is YYNGEE. The CDR3 length is 15 residues. CDR3 in DNA: TGTGCCAGCAGAGGAGGTGTTTCTGGGGCCAACGTCCTGACTTTC. This codes for CASRGGVSGANVLTF.

This chain connects TRBV20-1 to TRBJ2-1, with no clear D. Deletions cut 7 bases from V and 8 bases from J, with 12 bases between. The germline V gene encodes CDR1 DFQATT and CDR2 SNEGSKA (reference sequence). This CDR3 spans 11 amino acids. The CDR3 here is CSVGDFDEQFF. CDR3 sequence (DNA): TGCAGTGTTGGGGATTTCGATGAGCAGTTCTTC.

The chain joins TRBV10-3 to TRBJ1-1, with 10 positions matching TRBD1. The germline CDR1 and CDR2 sequences are ENHRY and SYGVKD. The V and J ends lost 7 bases and 11 bases, in that order; junction bases with no gene match: 7. The CDR3 is made up of 12 amino acids. CDR3 DNA sequence: TGTGCCATCAAAGGGACAGGGGATGTTGCTTTCTTT. Encoded protein: CAIKGTGDVAFF.

The V gene is TRBV9, the J gene TRBJ2-2; possibly TRBD2 for D (6 bases). Germline V gene data show CDR1 as SGDLS and CDR2 as YYNGEE. Trimming pared 0 bases from V and 1 base from J, leaving 10 bases between. This CDR3 is 16 amino acids long. The CDR3 here is CASSVAGSQNTGELFF. In nucleotides, the CDR3 is TGTGCCAGCAGCGTAGCCGGGAGTCAGAACACCGGGGAGCTGTTTTTT.

This clone is a singleton in its sample. The gene calls are TRBV7-9 and TRBJ1-1; no definite D call. Germline lookup yields CDR1 SEHNR and CDR2 FQNEAQ (reference sequence). This CDR3 comprises 15 residues. V lost 5 bases, J lost 4 bases, and 17 bases lay in between. The CDR3 sequence is CASSPVTPWTTEAFF. The CDR3 DNA follows: TGTGCCAGCAGCCCGGTGACACCCTGGACCACTGAAGCTTTCTTT.

This clone was found once. CDR3 bases: TGCGCCAGCAGCCAAGTAGGGTCGGTGGCCAAAAACATTCAGTACTTC. It encodes CASSQVGSVAKNIQYF. This chain uses TRBV4-1 with TRBJ2-4; D unresolved. The CDR3 totals 16 residues. Deletions cut 1 base from V and 1 base from J, with 11 bases between. CDR1 and CDR2 (germline): MGHRA, YSYEKL.

The chain uses TRBV11-2 and TRBJ2-6, with unresolved D. CDR3 length: 16 residues. V was clipped by 2 bases and J by 0 bases, with 8 bases between them. The germline V gene has CDR1 SGHAT and CDR2 FQNNGV. The CDR3 sequence: CASSLFASSGANVLTF. CDR3 sequence (DNA): TGTGCCAGCAGCTTATTCGCATCCTCTGGGGCCAACGTCCTGACTTTC.

CDR3 coding DNA: TGTGCCAGCAGCTTGATCGGCGGGGAGAGCTCTGGAAACACCATATATTTT. Translation gives CASSLIGGESSGNTIYF. V usage is TRBV5-6 and J usage is TRBJ1-3; unclear D gene. Trimming took off 1 base at V and 0 bases at J, with 14 bases between the two ends. CDR3 size: 17 residues. Germline V CDR1 and CDR2: SGHDT, YYEEEE. Filled out from reference TRBV5-6 and TRBJ1-3, the complete variable domain reads DAGVTQSPTHLIKTRGQQVTLRCSPKSGHDTVSWYQQALGQGPQFIFQYYEEEERQRGNFPDRFSGHQFPNYSSELNVNALLLGDSALYLCASSLIGGESSGNTIYFGEGSWLTVV.

V usage is TRBV5-6 and J usage is TRBJ1-2, with unresolved D. Germline CDR1 and CDR2: SGHDT and YYEEEE. The V gene lost 4 bases and the J gene lost 4 bases, with 11 bases spanning the gap. This CDR3 has 13 amino acids. CDR3 sequence (DNA): TGTGCCAGCAGCCTGCAAGGCAGCTATGGCTACACCTTC. Residues: CASSLQGSYGYTF.

The rearrangement joins TRBV2 to TRBJ2-7; perhaps D is TRBD1 or TRBD2 (7 bases each). The V end was cut by 3 bases, the J end by 4 bases, with 16 bases between. CDR3 length equals 15 residues. The germline CDR1 and CDR2 sequences are SNHLY and FYNNEI. CDR3: CASSDRAGGGYEQYF. The CDR3 bases are TGTGCCAGCAGTGATAGGGCAGGGGGAGGGTACGAGCAGTACTTC.

This chain uses TRBV4-3 with TRBJ2-6, with 10 bases lining up with TRBD1. The CDR3 spans 18 residues. After removal of 3 bases from V and 5 bases from J, the junction contained 10 bases not matched to a gene. From germline, CDR1 is LGHNA and CDR2 YSLEER. In nucleotides, the CDR3 is TGCGCCAGCAGCCAGGGGGGACAGGGGAGGCCCTGGGCCAACGTCCTGACTTTC. Its protein product is CASSQGGQGRPWANVLTF.